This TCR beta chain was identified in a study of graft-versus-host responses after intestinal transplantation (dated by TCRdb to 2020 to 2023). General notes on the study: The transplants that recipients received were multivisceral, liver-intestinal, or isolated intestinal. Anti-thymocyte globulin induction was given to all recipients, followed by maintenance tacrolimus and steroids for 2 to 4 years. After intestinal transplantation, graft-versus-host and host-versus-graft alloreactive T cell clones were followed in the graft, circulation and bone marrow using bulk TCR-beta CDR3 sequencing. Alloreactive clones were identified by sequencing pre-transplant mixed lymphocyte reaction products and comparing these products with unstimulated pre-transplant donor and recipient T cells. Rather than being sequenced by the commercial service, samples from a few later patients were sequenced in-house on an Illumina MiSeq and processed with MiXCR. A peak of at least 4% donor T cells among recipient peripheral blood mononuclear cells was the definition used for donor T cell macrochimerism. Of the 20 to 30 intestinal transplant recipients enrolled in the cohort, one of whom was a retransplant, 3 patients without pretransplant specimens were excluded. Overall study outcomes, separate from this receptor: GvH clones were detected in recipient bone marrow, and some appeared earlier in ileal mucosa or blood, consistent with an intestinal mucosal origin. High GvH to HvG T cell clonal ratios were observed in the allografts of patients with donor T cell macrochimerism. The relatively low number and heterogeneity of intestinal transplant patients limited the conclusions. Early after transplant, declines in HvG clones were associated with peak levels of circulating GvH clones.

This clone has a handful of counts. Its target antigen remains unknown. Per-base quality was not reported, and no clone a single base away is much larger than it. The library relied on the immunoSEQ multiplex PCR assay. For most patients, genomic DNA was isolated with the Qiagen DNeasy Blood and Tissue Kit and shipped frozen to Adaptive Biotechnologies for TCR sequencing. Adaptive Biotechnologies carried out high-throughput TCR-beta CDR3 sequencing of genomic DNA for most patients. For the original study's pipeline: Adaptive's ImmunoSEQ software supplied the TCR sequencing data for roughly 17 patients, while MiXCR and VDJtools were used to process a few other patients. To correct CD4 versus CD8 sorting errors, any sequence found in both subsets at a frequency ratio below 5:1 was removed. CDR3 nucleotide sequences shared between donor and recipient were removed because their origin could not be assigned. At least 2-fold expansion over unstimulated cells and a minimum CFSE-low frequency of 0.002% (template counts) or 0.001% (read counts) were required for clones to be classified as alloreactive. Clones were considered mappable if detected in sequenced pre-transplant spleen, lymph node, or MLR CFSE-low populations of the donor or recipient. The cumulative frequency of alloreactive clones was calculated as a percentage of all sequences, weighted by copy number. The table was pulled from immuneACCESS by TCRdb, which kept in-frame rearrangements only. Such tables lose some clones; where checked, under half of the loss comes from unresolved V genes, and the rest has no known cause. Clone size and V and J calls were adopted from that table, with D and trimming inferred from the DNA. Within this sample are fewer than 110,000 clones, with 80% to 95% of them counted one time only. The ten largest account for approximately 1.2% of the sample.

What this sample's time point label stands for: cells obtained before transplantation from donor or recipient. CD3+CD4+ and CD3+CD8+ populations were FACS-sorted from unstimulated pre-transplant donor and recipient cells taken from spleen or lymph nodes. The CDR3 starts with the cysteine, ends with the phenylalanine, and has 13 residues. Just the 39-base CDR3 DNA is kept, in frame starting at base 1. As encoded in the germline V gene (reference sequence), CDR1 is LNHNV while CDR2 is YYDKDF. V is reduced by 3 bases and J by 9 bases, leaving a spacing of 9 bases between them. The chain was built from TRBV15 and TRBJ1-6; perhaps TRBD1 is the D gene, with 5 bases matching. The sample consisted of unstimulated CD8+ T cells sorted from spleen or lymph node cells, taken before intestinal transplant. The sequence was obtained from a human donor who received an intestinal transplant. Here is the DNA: TGTGCCACCAGCAGTGGGGCCCCTTCACCCCTCCACTTT. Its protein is CATSSGAPSPLHF.